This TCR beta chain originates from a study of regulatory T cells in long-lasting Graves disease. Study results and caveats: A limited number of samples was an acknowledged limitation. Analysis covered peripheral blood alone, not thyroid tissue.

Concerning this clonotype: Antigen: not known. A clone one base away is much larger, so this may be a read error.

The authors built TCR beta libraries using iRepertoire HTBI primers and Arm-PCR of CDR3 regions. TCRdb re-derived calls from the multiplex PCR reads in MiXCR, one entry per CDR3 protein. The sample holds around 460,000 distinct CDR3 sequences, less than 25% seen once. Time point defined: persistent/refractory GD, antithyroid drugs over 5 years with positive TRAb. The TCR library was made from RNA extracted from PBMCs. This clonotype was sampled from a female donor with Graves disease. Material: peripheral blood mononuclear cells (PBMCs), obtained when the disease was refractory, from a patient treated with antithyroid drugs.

The CDR3 reads CAREALLHF. The CDR3, as DNA: TGTGCCAGAGAAGCGCTCCTCCACTTT. The V gene is TRBV12-3 or TRBV12-4, the J gene TRBJ1-6; no reliable D call. V was clipped by 9 bases and J by 15 bases, with 9 bases between them. The CDR3 is made up of 9 amino acids.